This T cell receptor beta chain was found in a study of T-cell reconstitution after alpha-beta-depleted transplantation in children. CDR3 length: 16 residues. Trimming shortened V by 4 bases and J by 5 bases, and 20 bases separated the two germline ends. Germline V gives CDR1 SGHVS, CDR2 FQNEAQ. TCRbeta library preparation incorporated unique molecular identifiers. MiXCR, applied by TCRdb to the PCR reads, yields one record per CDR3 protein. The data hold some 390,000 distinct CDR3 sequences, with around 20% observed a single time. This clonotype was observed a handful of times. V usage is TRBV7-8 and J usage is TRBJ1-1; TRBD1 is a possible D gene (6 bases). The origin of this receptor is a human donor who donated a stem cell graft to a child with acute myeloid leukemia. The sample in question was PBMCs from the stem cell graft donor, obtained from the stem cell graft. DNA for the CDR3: TGTGCCAGCAGCTCCCAGACAGGCTGGTCGAGGACTGAAGCTTTCTTT. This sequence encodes CASSSQTGWSRTEAFF. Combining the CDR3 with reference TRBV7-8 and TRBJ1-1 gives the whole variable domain GAGVSQSPRYKVAKRGQDVALRCDPISGHVSLFWYQQALGQGPEFLTYFQNEAQLDKSGLPSDRFFAERPEGSVSTLKIQRTQQEDSAVYLCASSSQTGWSRTEAFFGQGTRLTVV.